The next 24 T cell receptor beta chains were all read from a single sample in a study of cytomegalovirus exposure and HLA in healthy donors. PCR amplification relied on 60 Vbeta primers (plus 13 Jbeta primers). The method was immunoSEQ multiplex PCR; TCRdb's version includes in-frame clones alone and lacks a portion of them. The sample holds roughly 66,000 clones, roughly 69% seen once. Sequenced material: PBMCs. The receptors come from a woman aged 45 to 65 in good health and CMV-seronegative.

The V call is TRBV6-5, the J call TRBJ2-7, with a possible D match to TRBD2 (7 bases). Deletions cut 9 bases from V and 3 bases from J, with 18 bases between. This CDR3 contains 14 residues. The germline V gene has CDR1 MNHEY and CDR2 SVGAGI. In DNA form, the CDR3 reads TGTGCCAGTTCGCCAGTGGGGGGGCACTACGAGCAGTACTTC. This encodes CASSPVGGHYEQYF.

The V call is TRBV7-9, the J call TRBJ1-3; D is unresolved. Germline-derived CDR1 and CDR2 are SEHNR and FQNEAQ (reference sequence). The germline V and J ends were trimmed by 4 bases and 0 bases, with 13 bases remaining between them. The CDR3 is 16 amino acids. The CDR3 spells CASSSTRGFSGNTIYF. The CDR3 region has the DNA TGTGCCAGCAGCTCGACTCGCGGATTCTCTGGAAACACCATATATTTT.

This clone was seen a single time. The junction departs from the called germline gene at one end, perhaps through a read error. V is TRBV13 and J is TRBJ1-1; 9 bases map to TRBD1. The CDR3 is 15 amino acids. Germline V gives CDR1 PRHDT, CDR2 FYEKMQ (reference sequence). The CDR3, as DNA: TGTGCCAGCAGCTCCGTCAGCAGGACCGGGACAGGGTTTCGCTTT. It yields the protein CASSSVSRTGTGFRF.

The V gene is TRBV6-5, the J gene TRBJ2-7; D ambiguous. CDR1 is MNHEY and CDR2 is SVGAGI in the germline V gene. The CDR3 sequence is 15 residues long. Trimming took off 0 bases at V and 4 bases at J, with 13 bases between the two ends. The CDR3 DNA is TGTGCCAGCAGTTACTCGCCTACGCTTCTGTACGAGCAGTACTTC. Amino acid sequence: CASSYSPTLLYEQYF.

The DNA for the CDR3 is TGTGCCAGTAAAGGGGAGGGGCGAAACGAGCAGTACTTC. Protein product: CASKGEGRNEQYF. The V gene is TRBV19, the J gene TRBJ2-7; 7 bases fit TRBD2. V lost 7 bases, J lost 5 bases, and 8 bases stayed unmatched. Germline CDR1 reads LNHDA; CDR2 reads SQIVND (reference sequence). The CDR3 is made up of 13 amino acids.

The chain has TRBV4-3 and TRBJ2-7; D might be TRBD2 (6 bases). Trimming shortened V by 0 bases and J by 1 base, and 10 bases separated the two germline ends. CDR3 length equals 15 residues. Per germline, CDR1 LGHNA and CDR2 YSLEER. CDR3 in amino acids: CASSQEAGQSYEQYF. CDR3 nucleotide sequence: TGCGCCAGCAGCCAAGAAGCGGGCCAATCCTACGAGCAGTACTTC.

This sequence joins TRBV7-2 and TRBJ2-7; TRBD2 aligns across 11 bases. The CDR3 extends over 15 amino acids. V lost 5 bases and J lost 9; bases outside the gene matches: 12. The V gene's germline CDR1 is SGHTA and CDR2 FQGNSA. The chain's CDR3 is CASSAMGTSGSGQYF. The DNA for the CDR3 is TGTGCCAGCAGCGCAATGGGGACTAGCGGAAGCGGGCAGTACTTC. Full variable domain (rest looked up from reference TRBV7-2 and TRBJ2-7): GAGVSQSPSNKVTEKGKDVELRCDPISGHTALYWYRQSLGQGLEFLIYFQGNSAPDKSGLPSDRFSAERTGGSVSTLTIQRTQQEDSAVYLCASSAMGTSGSGQYFGPGTRLTVT.

This clone appeared a few times. The rearrangement joins TRBV28 to TRBJ2-7; possibly TRBD2 for D (6 bases). The CDR3 has 13 residues. V was cut by 4 bases and J by 3 bases, with 10 bases left in between. CDR1 is MDHEN and CDR2 is SYDVKM in the germline V gene. CDR3 nucleotides: TGTGCCAGCAGTTCCGGGACTTTCTACGAGCAGTACTTC. Amino acid sequence: CASSSGTFYEQYF.

The CDR3 DNA is TGCAGCGTTGCTGTGACAGACGTATTAAGCACCTTC. Protein sequence: CSVAVTDVLSTF. The chain joins TRBV29-1 to TRBJ1-2; a weak D match, TRBD1 (5 bases). This CDR3 region has 12 residues. Trimming removed 4 bases at V and 13 bases at J, with 19 bases between. From germline, CDR1 is SQVTM and CDR2 ANQGSEA.

J is TRBJ2-1 and V is TRBV5-1, with a possible D match to TRBD2 (5 bases). The germline V gene has CDR1 SGHRS and CDR2 YFSETQ. V was clipped by 5 bases and J by 6 bases, with 18 bases between them. There are 15 residues in the CDR3. CDR3 DNA: TGCGCCAGCAGAAATTTAGCGAAGGCCTTCAATGAGCAGTTCTTC. Its translation: CASRNLAKAFNEQFF.

The rearrangement links TRBV27 to TRBJ2-7; the D is unclear. CDR1 and CDR2 from the germline V gene are MNHEY and SMNVEV (reference sequence). Trimming cost V 4 bases and J 2 bases, with 9 bases left between them. This CDR3 region has 13 residues. CDR3 residues: CASSWAPTYEQYF. The CDR3 bases are TGTGCCAGCAGTTGGGCACCTACCTACGAGCAGTACTTC.

The V call is TRBV19, the J call TRBJ2-7; D unclear. Germline V CDR1 and CDR2: LNHDA, SQIVND (reference sequence). This CDR3 region has 16 residues. Trimming cost V 6 bases and J 2 bases, with 20 bases left between them. The CDR3 DNA reads TGTGCCAGTAGCGATTGGATTAGCATTGAACCCTACGAGCAGTACTTC. This sequence encodes CASSDWISIEPYEQYF.

This clone was observed many times. The CDR3 nucleotides read TGTGCCAGCAGCCCGGGACAGGGAGCGACCTACGAGCAGTACTTC. It specifies CASSPGQGATYEQYF. The V gene is TRBV9, the J gene TRBJ2-7; 9 bases are a match to TRBD1. V shed 4 bases, J shed 2 bases, and the junction held 7 bases outside the gene matches. CDR1 is SGDLS, CDR2 YYNGEE, per germline. The CDR3 sequence is 15 residues long.

The CDR3 DNA reads TGCAGCGTTCGTGCGGGAGGGACAGATACGCAGTATTTT. Translated: CSVRAGGTDTQYF. The rearrangement uses TRBV29-1 and TRBJ2-3, with 9 bases aligning to TRBD2. Germline CDR1 reads SQVTM; CDR2 reads ANQGSEA. The CDR3 length is 13 residues. V shed 5 bases and J 3 bases; nucleotides not matched to a gene: 3.

J is TRBJ1-2 and V is TRBV15, with 8 bases that match TRBD1. This CDR3 contains 14 residues. V gave up 0 bases and J gave up 5 bases; unmatched junction bases: 2. Germline V gene lookup returns CDR1 LNHNV and CDR2 YYDKDF (reference sequence). CDR3 sequence (DNA): TGTGCCACCAGCAGAGAGGGACAGGCTTATGGCTACACCTTC. Translated: CATSREGQAYGYTF.

The chain couples TRBV4-1 to TRBJ2-5; no reliable D call. The CDR3 covers 14 residues. The ends were cut back, 0 bases at V and 0 bases at J, with 5 bases in the middle. Germline assignment: CDR1 MGHRA and CDR2 YSYEKL. DNA of the CDR3: TGCGCCAGCAGCCAAGACAGGAACCAAGAGACCCAGTACTTC. It yields the protein CASSQDRNQETQYF.

This rearrangement joins TRBV7-2 to TRBJ2-3, with 7 positions matching TRBD2. CDR1 is SGHTA, CDR2 FQGNSA, per germline. J gave up 0 bases and V 5 bases, and 5 bases lay outside the gene matches. CDR3 size: 15 residues. This CDR3 is CASSPWTRSTDTQYF. The CDR3 coding sequence is TGTGCCAGCAGCCCGTGGACTAGAAGCACAGATACGCAGTATTTT.

The gene calls are TRBV2 and TRBJ1-4; 7 positions match TRBD1. The germline CDR1 and CDR2 sequences are SNHLY and FYNNEI. CDR3 length equals 14 residues. V gave up 4 bases and J gave up 13 bases; unmatched junction bases: 12. The DNA for the CDR3 is TGTGCCAGCAGTGCTGGAGTCAGGGGGAGTTCACTGTTTTTT. Its translation: CASSAGVRGSSLFF.

J is TRBJ2-6 and V is TRBV5-1, with a tentative D call TRBD1 (6 bases). Trimming pared 0 bases from V and 2 bases from J, leaving 15 bases between. Per the germline V gene, CDR1 is SGHRS and CDR2 is YFSETQ. CDR3 size: 18 residues. The CDR3 loop is CASSLGAGVAPGANVLTF. In DNA form, the CDR3 reads TGCGCCAGCAGCTTGGGGGCAGGGGTAGCTCCTGGGGCCAACGTCCTGACTTTC. Using reference TRBV5-1 and TRBJ2-6 for the parts outside the CDR3, the full variable domain is KAGVTQTPRYLIKTRGQQVTLSCSPISGHRSVSWYQQTPGQGLQFLFEYFSETQRNKGNFPGRFSGRQFSNSRSEMNVSTLELGDSALYLCASSLGAGVAPGANVLTFGAGSRLTVL.

The rearrangement uses TRBV5-1 and TRBJ1-1; 9 positions agree with TRBD1. Germline-derived CDR1 and CDR2 are SGHRS and YFSETQ. V lost 4 bases and J lost 10; bases outside the gene matches: 8. The CDR3 length is 13 residues. The CDR3 loop is CASSPYRGQVAFF. CDR3 DNA sequence: TGCGCCAGCAGCCCTTACAGGGGGCAGGTAGCTTTCTTT.

A single count supports this clone. V gene TRBV6-5 combines with J gene TRBJ1-2; tentative D call: TRBD1 (5 bases). The V end was cut by 6 bases, the J end by 4 bases, with 18 bases between. CDR1 is MNHEY, CDR2 SVGAGI, per germline. This CDR3 has 15 amino acids. DNA of the CDR3: TGTGCCAGCAGGGGAGACGGGGGGAGTGTCTATGGCTACACCTTC. Amino acid sequence: CASRGDGGSVYGYTF.

The gene calls are TRBV28 and TRBJ1-2; 8 bases are a match to TRBD1. Germline lookup yields CDR1 MDHEN and CDR2 SYDVKM. The CDR3 covers 15 residues. V lost 5 bases to trimming and J lost 8 bases; unmatched junction nucleotides: 13. CDR3 residues: CASSRPRQGRGGYTF. For the CDR3, the DNA is TGTGCCAGCAGTCGTCCGCGACAGGGGCGCGGGGGCTACACCTTC.

This chain links TRBV7-2 with TRBJ1-1; tentative D call: TRBD1 (5 bases). The V end was cut by 1 base, the J end by 0 bases, with 12 bases between. The CDR3 is 16 residues long. The germline gives CDR1 SGHTA, CDR2 FQGNSA. The CDR3 reads CASSLERAGLNTEAFF. The CDR3 DNA reads as TGTGCCAGCAGCTTAGAAAGGGCAGGGTTGAACACTGAAGCTTTCTTT. The variable domain in full, with the rest retrieved from reference TRBV7-2 and TRBJ1-1, is GAGVSQSPSNKVTEKGKDVELRCDPISGHTALYWYRQSLGQGLEFLIYFQGNSAPDKSGLPSDRFSAERTGGSVSTLTIQRTQQEDSAVYLCASSLERAGLNTEAFFGQGTRLTVV.

V is TRBV15 and J is TRBJ1-1; no reliable D call. The germline V and J ends were trimmed by 5 bases and 2 bases, with 9 bases remaining between them. Germline CDR1 reads LNHNV; CDR2 reads YYDKDF (reference sequence). The CDR3 has 13 amino acids. In nucleotides, the CDR3 is TGTGCCACCAGCGGCGGGCAAAACACTGAAGCTTTCTTT. This gives the protein CATSGGQNTEAFF.